Listed here are 29 T cell receptor beta chains from one sample, sequenced in a study of cytomegalovirus exposure and HLA in healthy donors. The PCR had 60 Vbeta and 13 Jbeta primers. The table came from immunoSEQ multiplex PCR; TCRdb's copy has only in-frame clones and leaves some out. The sample shows some 120,000 clones, approximately 80% of them seen only once. The sequencing sample was made of PBMCs. These receptor sequences come from a man between 18 and 35 years old in good health and CMV-seronegative.

V is TRBV11-3 and J is TRBJ2-3, with 9 bases lining up with TRBD1. The CDR3 spans 16 residues. V trimming: 5 bases; J trimming: 1 base; junction bases outside the gene matches: 7. The germline gives CDR1 SGHNT, CDR2 YENEEA. The CDR3 region is CASSPGGDRGTDTQYF. CDR3 nucleotides: TGTGCCAGCAGCCCCGGAGGGGACAGGGGCACAGATACGCAGTATTTT.

The chain couples TRBV7-3 to TRBJ2-2; 8 bases map to TRBD2. V shed 1 base and J 0 bases; nucleotides not matched to a gene: 4. CDR1 and CDR2 (germline): SGHTA, FQGTGA. CDR3 length: 17 amino acids. The CDR3 region has the DNA TGTGCCAGCAGCTTAAGTCCTAGCGGGTCGAACACCGGGGAGCTGTTTTTT. Translated, it gives CASSLSPSGSNTGELFF.

The gene calls are TRBV9 and TRBJ2-2, with D unclear. From germline, CDR1 is SGDLS and CDR2 YYNGEE. This CDR3 contains 15 residues. The V end lost 4 bases, the J end lost 7 bases, and 17 bases lay between the germline ends. This CDR3 is CASSFLPGSVGELFF. The CDR3 nucleotides are TGTGCCAGCAGCTTTCTTCCAGGAAGTGTCGGGGAGCTGTTTTTT.

The chain uses TRBV28 and TRBJ2-7; TRBD2 agrees at 11 bases. In germline, CDR1 is MDHEN, CDR2 SYDVKM. The CDR3 is made up of 15 amino acids. J was trimmed by 3 bases and V by 5 bases; bases with no gene match: 6. CDR3 nucleotides: TGTGCCAGCAGTCAACGACTAGCGGGGTTCTACGAGCAGTACTTC. It specifies CASSQRLAGFYEQYF.

This rearrangement joins TRBV15 to TRBJ2-2, with a tentative D call TRBD2 (5 bases). The CDR3 is 17 amino acids. Germline V gene lookup returns CDR1 LNHNV and CDR2 YYDKDF (reference sequence). The V and J ends lost 6 bases and 5 bases respectively, with 22 bases between them. The CDR3 is CATRPGLQLGRTGELFF. The CDR3 DNA reads TGTGCCACCAGGCCGGGCCTCCAACTAGGAAGGACCGGGGAGCTGTTTTTT. The full variable domain, completed using reference TRBV15 and TRBJ2-2, is DAMVIQNPRYQVTQFGKPVTLSCSQTLNHNVMYWYQQKSSQAPKLLFHYYDKDFNNEADTPDNFQSRRPNTSFCFLDIRSPGLGDTAMYLCATRPGLQLGRTGELFFGEGSRLTVL.

The chain joins TRBV7-2 to TRBJ2-2, with unresolved D. Trimming left V 0 bases short and J 4 bases short, with 12 bases between. This CDR3 spans 16 amino acids. CDR1 is SGHTA and CDR2 is FQGNSA in the germline V gene. The chain's CDR3 is CASSLAATRSTGELFF. As DNA, the CDR3 is TGTGCCAGCAGCTTAGCGGCTACTCGGAGCACCGGGGAGCTGTTTTTT.

The genes are TRBV7-9 and TRBJ2-7; 8 nucleotides match TRBD2. CDR1 SEHNR and CDR2 FQNEAQ come from the germline V gene (reference sequence). The CDR3 length is 16 residues. The CDR3 DNA sequence: TGTTCCAGCAGCTTAGTTAGCGGGACTAGATCCTACGAGCAGTACGTC. Amino acids: CSSSLVSGTRSYEQYV.

This clone was counted a single time. This chain links TRBV9 with TRBJ2-7; a weak D match, TRBD2 (6 bases). The CDR3 consists of 15 residues. With 0 bases removed from V and 3 bases from J, the gap between germline ends came to 13 bases. From germline, CDR1 is SGDLS and CDR2 YYNGEE. The CDR3: CASSVDGSLSYEQYF. CDR3 bases: TGTGCCAGCAGCGTAGACGGGAGTTTGAGCTACGAGCAGTACTTC.

In DNA, the CDR3 is TGTGCCAGCAGCCCTGGACAGGGGGGGACTGAAGCTTTCTTT. This gives the protein CASSPGQGGTEAFF. The chain carries TRBV7-3 and TRBJ1-1; TRBD1 matches at 10 bases. This CDR3 has 14 residues. The V gene end was trimmed by 5 bases and the J gene end by 5 bases; junction bases not matched to a gene: 5. Per germline, CDR1 SGHTA and CDR2 FQGTGA.

The chain is built from TRBV10-3 and TRBJ1-1, with D perhaps TRBD1 (5 bases). Trimming shortened V by 0 bases and J by 0 bases, and 8 bases separated the two germline ends. Germline V gene sequence: CDR1 ENHRY, CDR2 SYGVKD. The CDR3 sequence is 15 residues long. Here the CDR3 DNA reads TGTGCCATCAGTGAGTCAAGGGGTATGAACACTGAAGCTTTCTTT. Translation: CAISESRGMNTEAFF.

The V call is TRBV15, the J call TRBJ1-1; D unclear. Germline lookup yields CDR1 LNHNV and CDR2 YYDKDF (reference sequence). The CDR3 extends over 15 amino acids. Trimming pared 0 bases from V and 7 bases from J, leaving 15 bases between. The CDR3 spells CATSRDLAFSSEAFF. In DNA, the CDR3 is TGTGCCACCAGCAGAGATCTTGCGTTTAGCAGTGAAGCTTTCTTT.

This rearrangement joins TRBV9 to TRBJ2-1; TRBD2 might be the D (5 bases). This CDR3 has 12 residues. Germline V gene data show CDR1 as SGDLS and CDR2 as YYNGEE. The V end lost 0 bases, the J end lost 9 bases, and 7 bases lay between the germline ends. The DNA for the CDR3 is TGTGCCAGCAGCGTAGTAGGGAGTGAGCAGTTCTTC. It specifies CASSVVGSEQFF.

The chain uses TRBV6-5 and TRBJ1-4; 10 nucleotides match TRBD1. The CDR3 extends over 14 amino acids. Germline-derived CDR1 and CDR2 are MNHEY and SVGAGI. Trimming removed 5 bases from V and 6 bases from J; junction bases left unmatched: 3. CDR3 bases: TGTGCCAGCAGTCGCGGGACAGGGGATGAAAAACTGTTTTTT. Residues: CASSRGTGDEKLFF.

A few counts support this clone. The CDR3 sequence is CASRLTGGIAEAFF. The CDR3 DNA reads TGTGCCAGCAGGTTGACAGGGGGCATCGCTGAAGCTTTCTTT. The rearrangement uses TRBV2 and TRBJ1-1; 10 nucleotides align to TRBD1. The CDR3 has 14 amino acids. The germline CDR1 and CDR2 sequences are SNHLY and FYNNEI. V lost 6 bases and J lost 6; bases outside the gene matches: 7.

The V and J genes are TRBV9 and TRBJ2-3; a possible D gene is TRBD1 (5 bases). The CDR3 covers 14 residues. The germline V gene encodes CDR1 SGDLS and CDR2 YYNGEE. V shed 0 bases and J shed 2 bases, with 7 bases lying between them. The CDR3 coding sequence is TGTGCCAGCAGCGTAGAGGGGCCCACAGATACGCAGTATTTT. Residues: CASSVEGPTDTQYF.

V and J are TRBV27 and TRBJ2-1, with a possible D match to TRBD2 (5 bases). Trimming removed 4 bases at V and 0 bases at J, with 10 bases between. This CDR3 has 15 amino acids. CDR1 MNHEY and CDR2 SMNVEV come from the germline V gene (reference sequence). As DNA, the CDR3 is TGTGCCAGCAGTTCCCCCCGGGACTCCTACAATGAGCAGTTCTTC. As protein: CASSSPRDSYNEQFF.

The genes are TRBV19 and TRBJ1-1; TRBD1 might be the D (6 bases). Germline assignment: CDR1 LNHDA and CDR2 SQIVND (reference sequence). The CDR3 loop spans 14 amino acids. With 3 bases removed from V and 1 base from J, the gap between germline ends came to 9 bases. Here the CDR3 reads CASSIEGQNTEAFF. CDR3 in DNA: TGTGCCAGTAGTATTGAGGGACAGAACACTGAAGCTTTCTTT.

This clone was detected once. The rearrangement joins TRBV7-9 to TRBJ2-3; 12 bases are shared with TRBD2. Germline assignment: CDR1 SEHNR and CDR2 FQNEAQ (reference sequence). The V gene end was trimmed by 1 base and the J gene end by 0 bases; junction bases not matched to a gene: 5. The CDR3 has 18 residues. Here the CDR3 reads CASSLGLAGASSTDTQYF. CDR3 DNA: TGTGCCAGCAGCTTAGGACTAGCGGGAGCCTCCAGCACAGATACGCAGTATTTT.

The chain has TRBV30 and TRBJ1-2, with 10 bases identical to TRBD1. This CDR3 spans 14 amino acids. Germline V gene sequence: CDR1 GTSNPN, CDR2 SVGIG (reference sequence). The V gene end was trimmed by 7 bases and the J gene end by 5 bases; junction bases not matched to a gene: 10. CDR3: CASHRQGAGYGYTF. The CDR3 DNA reads TGTGCCTCGCATCGACAGGGGGCTGGGTATGGCTACACCTTC.

J is TRBJ1-5 and V is TRBV30; D unclear. The CDR3 is 13 residues long. The V end lost 3 bases, the J end lost 4 bases, and 10 bases lay between the germline ends. Per the germline V gene, CDR1 is GTSNPN and CDR2 is SVGIG (reference sequence). CDR3 region: CAWRRAANQPQHF. CDR3 sequence (DNA): TGTGCCTGGAGAAGAGCGGCAAATCAGCCCCAGCATTTT.

The chain recombines TRBV28 with TRBJ2-3; D possibly corresponds to TRBD2 (6 bases). Germline-derived CDR1 and CDR2 are MDHEN and SYDVKM. This CDR3 contains 15 residues. V was cut by 2 bases and J by 0 bases, with 9 bases left in between. The CDR3 region is CASSLGGLSTDTQYF. The CDR3 nucleotides are TGTGCCAGCAGTTTAGGGGGACTTAGCACAGATACGCAGTATTTT.

V usage is TRBV10-3 and J usage is TRBJ1-1; D might be TRBD1 (6 bases). From germline, CDR1 is ENHRY and CDR2 SYGVKD. CDR3 size: 12 residues. Trimming removed 4 bases at V and 8 bases at J, with 11 bases between. The DNA of the CDR3 is TGTGCCATCAGTGCAGGGGTTAGAGAAGCTTTCTTT. This sequence encodes CAISAGVREAFF.

The genes are TRBV18 and TRBJ2-5, with D perhaps matching TRBD2 (5 bases). From germline, CDR1 is KGHSH and CDR2 LQKENI. CDR3 size: 17 residues. The V end was cut by 3 bases, the J end by 5 bases, with 22 bases between. CDR3 loop: CASSPQDPGIVWETQYF. As DNA, the CDR3 is TGTGCCAGCTCACCCCAGGATCCGGGGATTGTTTGGGAGACCCAGTACTTC.

This chain uses TRBV5-1 with TRBJ2-1, with D perhaps TRBD1 (6 bases). The length of the CDR3 is 15 residues. V was pared by 0 bases and J by 3 bases, with 10 bases between. Germline assignment: CDR1 SGHRS and CDR2 YFSETQ. CDR3 nucleotide sequence: TGCGCCAGCAGCTTGGTAGGGGGATTCTACAATGAGCAGTTCTTC. Its translation: CASSLVGGFYNEQFF. Combining the CDR3 with reference TRBV5-1 and TRBJ2-1 gives the whole variable domain KAGVTQTPRYLIKTRGQQVTLSCSPISGHRSVSWYQQTPGQGLQFLFEYFSETQRNKGNFPGRFSGRQFSNSRSEMNVSTLELGDSALYLCASSLVGGFYNEQFFGPGTRLTVL.

The gene calls are TRBV5-1 and TRBJ2-7; 7 bases fit TRBD1. V was pared by 4 bases and J by 10 bases, with 14 bases of the junction left unmatched. Germline V gene data show CDR1 as SGHRS and CDR2 as YFSETQ. The CDR3 has 14 residues. CDR3 sequence: CASSQGTAIEAQYF. In DNA form, the CDR3 reads TGCGCCAGCAGCCAAGGGACAGCTATTGAGGCCCAGTACTTC. Full variable domain (remainder filled in from reference TRBV5-1 and TRBJ2-7): KAGVTQTPRYLIKTRGQQVTLSCSPISGHRSVSWYQQTPGQGLQFLFEYFSETQRNKGNFPGRFSGRQFSNSRSEMNVSTLELGDSALYLCASSQGTAIEAQYFGPGTRLTVT.

V is TRBV30 and J is TRBJ1-1; tentatively, D is TRBD1 (6 bases). CDR3 length: 15 residues. The V end was cut by 5 bases, the J end by 0 bases, with 16 bases between. Germline V gives CDR1 GTSNPN, CDR2 SVGIG (reference sequence). CDR3 amino acids: CAWAPGAAMNTEAFF. CDR3 sequence (DNA): TGTGCCTGGGCACCAGGGGCCGCAATGAACACTGAAGCTTTCTTT.

This rearrangement joins TRBV5-1 to TRBJ1-4; 7 nucleotides agree with TRBD1. J was trimmed by 10 bases and V by 4 bases; bases with no gene match: 13. This CDR3 spans 15 amino acids. Germline V gene sequence: CDR1 SGHRS, CDR2 YFSETQ. This CDR3 reads CASSEGQLGAGKLFF. The CDR3 bases are TGCGCCAGCAGCGAGGGACAGCTCGGGGCGGGAAAACTGTTTTTT.

The gene calls are TRBV5-1 and TRBJ2-3; D may be TRBD2 (6 bases). Germline V gives CDR1 SGHRS, CDR2 YFSETQ. Deletions cut 0 bases from V and 5 bases from J, with 13 bases between. There are 15 residues in the CDR3. CDR3 in amino acids: CASSLAGTSLDTQYF. The CDR3 nucleotides are TGCGCCAGCAGCTTGGCTGGGACTTCCTTAGATACGCAGTATTTT.

V and J are TRBV10-2 and TRBJ2-7; TRBD2 aligns across 9 bases. This CDR3 is 15 amino acids long. Germline V lookup: CDR1 WSHSY, CDR2 SAAADI. Trimming removed 3 bases from V and 2 bases from J; junction bases left unmatched: 5. The CDR3 DNA is TGCGCCAGCAGTGAAGGGCGGGAGGGCCCCTACGAGCAGTACTTC. Protein product: CASSEGREGPYEQYF.